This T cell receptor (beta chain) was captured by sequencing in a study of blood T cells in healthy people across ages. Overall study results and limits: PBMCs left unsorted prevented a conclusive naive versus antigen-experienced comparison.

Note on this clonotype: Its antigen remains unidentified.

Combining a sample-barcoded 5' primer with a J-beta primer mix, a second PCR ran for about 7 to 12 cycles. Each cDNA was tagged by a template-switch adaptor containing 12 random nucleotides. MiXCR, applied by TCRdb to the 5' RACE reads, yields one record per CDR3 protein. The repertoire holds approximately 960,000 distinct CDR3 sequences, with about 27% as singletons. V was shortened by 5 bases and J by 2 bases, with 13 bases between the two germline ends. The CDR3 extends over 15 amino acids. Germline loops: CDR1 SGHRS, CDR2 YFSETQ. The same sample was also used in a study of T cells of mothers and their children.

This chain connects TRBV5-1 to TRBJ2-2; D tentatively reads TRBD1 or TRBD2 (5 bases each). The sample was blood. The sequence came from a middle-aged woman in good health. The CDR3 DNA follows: TGCGCCAGCAGTTGGGGGATCCTCAACACCGGGGAGCTGTTTTTT. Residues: CASSWGILNTGELFF.